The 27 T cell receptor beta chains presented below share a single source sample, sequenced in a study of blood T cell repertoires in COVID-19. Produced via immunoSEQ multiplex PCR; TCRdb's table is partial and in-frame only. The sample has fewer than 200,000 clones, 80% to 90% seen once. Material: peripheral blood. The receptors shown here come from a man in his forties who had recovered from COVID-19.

The CDR3 is CASSTRPFSGGHEQFF. CDR3 coding DNA: TGTGCCAGCAGCACCCGTCCCTTCTCAGGAGGGCATGAGCAGTTCTTC. The genes are TRBV7-2 and TRBJ2-1; a weak D match, TRBD2 (6 bases). There are 16 residues in the CDR3. V gave up 5 bases and J gave up 8 bases, with 22 bases separating them. Germline CDR1 reads SGHTA; CDR2 reads FQGNSA.

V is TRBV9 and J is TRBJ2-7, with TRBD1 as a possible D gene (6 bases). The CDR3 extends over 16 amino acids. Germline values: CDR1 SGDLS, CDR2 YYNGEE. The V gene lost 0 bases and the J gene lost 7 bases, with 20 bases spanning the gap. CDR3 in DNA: TGTGCCAGCAGCGTAGGCCCCTTACAGGGTGTCGGTGAGCAGTACTTC. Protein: CASSVGPLQGVGEQYF.

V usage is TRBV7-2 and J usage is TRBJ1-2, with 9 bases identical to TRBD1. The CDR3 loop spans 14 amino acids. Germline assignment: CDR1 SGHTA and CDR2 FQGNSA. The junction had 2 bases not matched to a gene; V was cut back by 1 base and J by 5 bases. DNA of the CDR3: TGTGCCAGCAGCTTAGGGGGACAGGGTTATGGCTACACCTTC. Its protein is CASSLGGQGYGYTF.

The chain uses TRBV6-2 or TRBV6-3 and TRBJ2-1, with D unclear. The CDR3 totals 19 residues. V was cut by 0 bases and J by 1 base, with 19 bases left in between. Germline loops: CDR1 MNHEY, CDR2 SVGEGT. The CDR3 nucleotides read TGTGCCAGCAGTTACTCCGGCACACACACCCGGGTGTCCTACAATGAGCAGTTCTTC. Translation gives CASSYSGTHTRVSYNEQFF.

In nucleotides, the CDR3 is TGCAGCGTAGGGGGCAACGAGCAGTACTTC. Translation gives CSVGGNEQYF. V usage is TRBV29-1 and J usage is TRBJ2-7, with TRBD1 matching over 7 bases. Germline values: CDR1 SQVTM, CDR2 ANQGSEA. V lost 6 bases to trimming and J lost 5 bases; unmatched junction nucleotides: 1. The CDR3 is made up of 10 amino acids.

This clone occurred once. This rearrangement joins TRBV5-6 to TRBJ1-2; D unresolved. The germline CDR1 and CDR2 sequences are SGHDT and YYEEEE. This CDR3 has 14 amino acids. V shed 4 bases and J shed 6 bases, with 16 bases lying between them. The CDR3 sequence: CASSPGPRQDGYTF. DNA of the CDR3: TGTGCCAGCAGCCCTGGGCCCCGTCAAGATGGCTACACCTTC.

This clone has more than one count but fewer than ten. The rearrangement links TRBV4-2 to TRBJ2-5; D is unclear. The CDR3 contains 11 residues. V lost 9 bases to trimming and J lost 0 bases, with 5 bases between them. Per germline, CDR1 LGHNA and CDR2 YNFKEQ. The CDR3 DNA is TGTGCCAGACACCACCAAGAGACCCAGTACTTC. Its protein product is CARHHQETQYF.

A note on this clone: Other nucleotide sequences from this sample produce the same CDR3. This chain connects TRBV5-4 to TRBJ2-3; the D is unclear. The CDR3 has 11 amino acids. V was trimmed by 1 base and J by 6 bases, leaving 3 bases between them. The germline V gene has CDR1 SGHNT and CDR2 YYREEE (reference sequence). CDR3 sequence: CASSLQDTQYF. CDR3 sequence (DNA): TGTGCCAGCAGCTTGCAGGATACGCAGTATTTT.

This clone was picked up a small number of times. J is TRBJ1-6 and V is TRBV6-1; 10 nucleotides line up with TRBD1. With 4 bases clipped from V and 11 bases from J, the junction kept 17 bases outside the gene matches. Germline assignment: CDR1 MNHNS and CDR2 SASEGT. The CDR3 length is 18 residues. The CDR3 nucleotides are TGTGCCAGCAGTGCCGTATTGGGAACCGGGACAGGGGTAGCACCCCTCCACTTT. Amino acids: CASSAVLGTGTGVAPLHF.

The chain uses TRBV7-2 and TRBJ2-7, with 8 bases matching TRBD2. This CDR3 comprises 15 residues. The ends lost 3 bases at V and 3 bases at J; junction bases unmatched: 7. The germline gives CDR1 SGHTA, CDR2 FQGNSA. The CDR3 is CASSLGTGGSYEQYF. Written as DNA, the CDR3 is TGTGCCAGCAGCTTGGGAACGGGAGGGAGCTACGAGCAGTACTTC.

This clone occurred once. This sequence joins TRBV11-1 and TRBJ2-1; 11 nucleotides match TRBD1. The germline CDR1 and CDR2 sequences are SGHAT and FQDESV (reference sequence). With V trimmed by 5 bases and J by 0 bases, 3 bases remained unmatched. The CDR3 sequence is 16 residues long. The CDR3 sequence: CASSLGTGGSYNEQFF. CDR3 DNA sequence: TGTGCCAGCAGCCTGGGGACAGGGGGCTCCTACAATGAGCAGTTCTTC.

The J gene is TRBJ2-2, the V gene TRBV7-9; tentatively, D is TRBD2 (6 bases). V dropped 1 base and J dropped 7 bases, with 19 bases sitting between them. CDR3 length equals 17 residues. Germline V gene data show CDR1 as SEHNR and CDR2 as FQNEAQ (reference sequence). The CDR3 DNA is TGTGCCAGCAGCTTAGGATGGAGGGCCAGCTCCGTCGGGGAGCTGTTTTTT. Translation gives CASSLGWRASSVGELFF.

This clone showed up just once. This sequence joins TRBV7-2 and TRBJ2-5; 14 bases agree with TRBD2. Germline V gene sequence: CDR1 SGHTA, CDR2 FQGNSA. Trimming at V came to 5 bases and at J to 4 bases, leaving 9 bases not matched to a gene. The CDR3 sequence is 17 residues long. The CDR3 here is CASSLTSGGAPGETQYF. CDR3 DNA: TGTGCCAGCAGCCTGACTAGCGGGGGGGCCCCGGGAGAGACCCAGTACTTC.

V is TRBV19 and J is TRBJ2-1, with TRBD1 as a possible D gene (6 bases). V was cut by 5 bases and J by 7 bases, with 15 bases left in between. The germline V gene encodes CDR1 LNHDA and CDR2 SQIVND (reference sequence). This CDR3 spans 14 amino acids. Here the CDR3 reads CASSFGAGTNEQFF. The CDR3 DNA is TGTGCCAGTAGTTTCGGGGCAGGGACAAATGAGCAGTTCTTC. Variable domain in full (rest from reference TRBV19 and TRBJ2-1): DGGITQSPKYLFRKEGQNVTLSCEQNLNHDAMYWYRQDPGQGLRLIYYSQIVNDFQKGDIAEGYSVSREKKESFPLTVTSAQKNPTAFYLCASSFGAGTNEQFFGPGTRLTVL.

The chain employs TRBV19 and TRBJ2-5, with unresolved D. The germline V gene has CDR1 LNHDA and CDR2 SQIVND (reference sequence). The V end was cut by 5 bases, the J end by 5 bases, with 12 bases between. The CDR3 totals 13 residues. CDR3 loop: CASSDILPETQYF. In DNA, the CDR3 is TGTGCCAGTAGTGACATACTCCCGGAGACCCAGTACTTC. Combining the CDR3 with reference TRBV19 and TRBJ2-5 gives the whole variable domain DGGITQSPKYLFRKEGQNVTLSCEQNLNHDAMYWYRQDPGQGLRLIYYSQIVNDFQKGDIAEGYSVSREKKESFPLTVTSAQKNPTAFYLCASSDILPETQYFGPGTRLLVL.

For the CDR3, the DNA is TGTGCCAGCAGCTTAACGTCGACAGGGGGACCCGGGGAGCTGTTTTTT. This gives the protein CASSLTSTGGPGELFF. The rearrangement uses TRBV7-3 and TRBJ2-2; 9 nucleotides align to TRBD1. Trimming took 0 bases from V and 6 from J; bases not matched to a gene: 5. CDR3 length equals 16 residues. The germline V gene has CDR1 SGHTA and CDR2 FQGTGA.

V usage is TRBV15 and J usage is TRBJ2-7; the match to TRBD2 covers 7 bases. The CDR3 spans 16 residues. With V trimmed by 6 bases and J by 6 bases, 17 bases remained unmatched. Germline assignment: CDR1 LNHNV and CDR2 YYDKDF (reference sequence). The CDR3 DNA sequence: TGTGCCACCAGTCGCCCCAACACGGGGGGTGAGGTCGAGCAGTACTTC. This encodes CATSRPNTGGEVEQYF.

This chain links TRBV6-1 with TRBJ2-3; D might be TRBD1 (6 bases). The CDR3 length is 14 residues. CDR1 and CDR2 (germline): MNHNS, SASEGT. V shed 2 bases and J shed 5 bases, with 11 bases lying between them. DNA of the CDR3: TGTGCCAGCAGTGAAAGGGGGTTCTTAGATACGCAGTATTTT. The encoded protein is CASSERGFLDTQYF.

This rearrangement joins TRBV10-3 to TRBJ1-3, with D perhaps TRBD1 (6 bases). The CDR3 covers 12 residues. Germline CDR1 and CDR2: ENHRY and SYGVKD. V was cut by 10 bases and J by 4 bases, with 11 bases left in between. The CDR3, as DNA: TGTGCCAGCCAGGGGATAGGAAACACCATATATTTT. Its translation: CASQGIGNTIYF.

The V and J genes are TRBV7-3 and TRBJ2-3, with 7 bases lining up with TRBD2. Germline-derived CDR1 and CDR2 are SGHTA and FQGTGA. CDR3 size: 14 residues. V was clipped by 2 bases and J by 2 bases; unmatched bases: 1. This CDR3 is CASSLGGDTDTQYF. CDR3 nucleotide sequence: TGTGCCAGCAGCTTAGGGGGGGACACAGATACGCAGTATTTT.

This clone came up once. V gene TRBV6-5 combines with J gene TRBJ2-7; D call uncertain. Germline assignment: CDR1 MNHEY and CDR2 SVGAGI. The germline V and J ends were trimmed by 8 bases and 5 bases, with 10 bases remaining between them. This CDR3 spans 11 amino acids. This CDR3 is CASVDMHEQYF. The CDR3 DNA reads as TGTGCCAGCGTCGACATGCACGAGCAGTACTTC.

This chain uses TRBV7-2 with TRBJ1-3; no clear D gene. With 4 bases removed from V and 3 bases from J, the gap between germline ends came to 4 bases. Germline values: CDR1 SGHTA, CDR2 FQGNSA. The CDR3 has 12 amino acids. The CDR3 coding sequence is TGTGCCAGCAGCTCATTTGGAAACACCATATATTTT. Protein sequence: CASSSFGNTIYF.

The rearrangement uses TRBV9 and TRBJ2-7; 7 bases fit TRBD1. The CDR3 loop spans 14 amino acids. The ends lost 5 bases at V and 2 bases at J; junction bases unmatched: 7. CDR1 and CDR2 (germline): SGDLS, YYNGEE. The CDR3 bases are TGTGCCAGCAGGCACCTGACAGGGACCTACGAGCAGTACTTC. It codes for CASRHLTGTYEQYF. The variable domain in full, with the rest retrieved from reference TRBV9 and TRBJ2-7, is DSGVTQTPKHLITATGQRVTLRCSPRSGDLSVYWYQQSLDQGLQFLIQYYNGEERAKGNILERFSAQQFPDLHSELNLSSLELGDSALYFCASRHLTGTYEQYFGPGTRLTVT.

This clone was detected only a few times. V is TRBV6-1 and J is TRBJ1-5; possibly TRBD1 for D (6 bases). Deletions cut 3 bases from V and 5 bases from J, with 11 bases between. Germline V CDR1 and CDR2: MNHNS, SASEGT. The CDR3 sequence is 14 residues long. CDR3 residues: CASSETQGDQPQHF. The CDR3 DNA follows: TGTGCCAGCAGTGAGACACAGGGAGATCAGCCCCAGCATTTT.

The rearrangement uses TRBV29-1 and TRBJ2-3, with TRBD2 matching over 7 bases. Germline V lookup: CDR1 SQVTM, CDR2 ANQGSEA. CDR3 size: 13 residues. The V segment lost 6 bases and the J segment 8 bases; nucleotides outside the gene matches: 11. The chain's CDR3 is CSVGAGPTVTQYF. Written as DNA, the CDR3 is TGCAGCGTAGGAGCGGGGCCGACGGTTACGCAGTATTTT.

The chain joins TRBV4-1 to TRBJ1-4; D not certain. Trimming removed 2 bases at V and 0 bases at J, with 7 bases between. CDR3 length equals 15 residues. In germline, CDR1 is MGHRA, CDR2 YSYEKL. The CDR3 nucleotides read TGCGCCAGCAGCCAAACGTCAGCAACTAATGAAAAACTGTTTTTT. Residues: CASSQTSATNEKLFF.

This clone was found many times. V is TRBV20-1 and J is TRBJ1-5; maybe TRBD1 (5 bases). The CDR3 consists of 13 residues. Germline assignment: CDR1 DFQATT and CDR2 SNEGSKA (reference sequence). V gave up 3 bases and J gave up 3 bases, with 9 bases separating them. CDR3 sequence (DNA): TGCAGTGCTAGTGCAGGGCTCAATCAGCCCCAGCATTTT. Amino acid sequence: CSASAGLNQPQHF.